This TCR beta chain emerged from a study of blood T cell repertoires in COVID-19. Germline V gives CDR1 MNHEY, CDR2 SVGAGI. V was cut by 6 bases and J by 4 bases, with 19 bases left in between. The CDR3 runs 15 residues. Categorization into cohorts depended on clinical history that participants reported. Exposed participants came across a COVID-19 case within 2 weeks before study entry. As handled by the study authors: Estimated nucleated cell counts came from reference gene primer amplification. Sequencing used immunoSEQ multiplex PCR; TCRdb keeps in-frame clones, though not all of them. The V and J calls and the clone size are those of that table, but D and trimming were determined from the DNA. The sample has about 240,000 clones, 80% to 90% seen once; the top ten hold 3% to 4.5%.

Sequencing was carried out using PBMCs or T cells enriched from blood (not recorded which). The chain employs TRBV6-5 and TRBJ2-7; D is possibly TRBD2 (6 bases). This TCR derives from a woman aged 40 to 50 who had been exposed to COVID-19. CDR3 DNA: TGTGCCAGCAGCCCGTGGGACGGGAGACTATACGAGCAGTACTTC. Translation: CASSPWDGRLYEQYF.